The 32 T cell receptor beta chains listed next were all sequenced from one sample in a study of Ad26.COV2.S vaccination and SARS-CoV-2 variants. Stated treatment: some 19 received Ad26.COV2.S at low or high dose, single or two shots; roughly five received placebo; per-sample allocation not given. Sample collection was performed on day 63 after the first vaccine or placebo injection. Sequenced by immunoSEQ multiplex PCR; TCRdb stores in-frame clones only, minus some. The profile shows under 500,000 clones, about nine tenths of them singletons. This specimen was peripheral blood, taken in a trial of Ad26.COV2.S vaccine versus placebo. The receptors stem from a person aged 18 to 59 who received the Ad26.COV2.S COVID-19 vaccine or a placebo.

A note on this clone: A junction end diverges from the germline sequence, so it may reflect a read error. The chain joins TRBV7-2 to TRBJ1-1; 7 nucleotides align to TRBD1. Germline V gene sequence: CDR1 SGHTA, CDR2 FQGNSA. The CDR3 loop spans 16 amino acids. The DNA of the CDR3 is TGTGCCAGCAGCTTACAGCCTCTAACAGGGGAGACTGAGGCTTTCTTT. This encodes CASSLQPLTGETEAFF. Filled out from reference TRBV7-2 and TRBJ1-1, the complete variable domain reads GAGVSQSPSNKVTEKGKDVELRCDPISGHTALYWYRQSLGQGLEFLIYFQGNSAPDKSGLPSDRFSAERTGGSVSTLTIQRTQQEDSAVYLCASSLQPLTGETEAFFGQGTRLTVV.

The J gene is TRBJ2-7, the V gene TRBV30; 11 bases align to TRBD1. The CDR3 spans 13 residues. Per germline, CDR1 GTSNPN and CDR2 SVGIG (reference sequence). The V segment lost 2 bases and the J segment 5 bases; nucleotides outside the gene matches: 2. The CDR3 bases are TGTGCCTGGAGTCGGACAGGGGGCCACGAGCAGTACTTC. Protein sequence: CAWSRTGGHEQYF.

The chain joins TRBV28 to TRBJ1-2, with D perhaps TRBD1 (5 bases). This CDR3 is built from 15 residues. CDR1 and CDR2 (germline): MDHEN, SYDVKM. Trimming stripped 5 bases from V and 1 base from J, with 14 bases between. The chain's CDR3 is CASSPGHNSNYGYTF. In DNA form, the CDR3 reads TGTGCCAGCAGTCCCGGACACAATAGTAACTATGGCTACACCTTC.

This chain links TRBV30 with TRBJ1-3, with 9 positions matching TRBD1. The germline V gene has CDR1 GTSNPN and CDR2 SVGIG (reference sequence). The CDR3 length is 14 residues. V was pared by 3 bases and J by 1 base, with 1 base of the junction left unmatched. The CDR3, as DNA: TGTGCCTGGAGACAGGGGGCGTCTGGAAACACCATATATTTT. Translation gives CAWRQGASGNTIYF.

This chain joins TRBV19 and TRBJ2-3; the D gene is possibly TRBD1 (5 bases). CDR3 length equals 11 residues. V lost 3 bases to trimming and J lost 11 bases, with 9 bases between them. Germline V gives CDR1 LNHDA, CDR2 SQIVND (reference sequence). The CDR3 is CASSIDSRQYF. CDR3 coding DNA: TGTGCCAGTAGTATTGACAGTCGGCAGTATTTT. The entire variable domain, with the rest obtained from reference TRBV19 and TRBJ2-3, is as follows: DGGITQSPKYLFRKEGQNVTLSCEQNLNHDAMYWYRQDPGQGLRLIYYSQIVNDFQKGDIAEGYSVSREKKESFPLTVTSAQKNPTAFYLCASSIDSRQYFGPGTRLTVL.

DNA for the CDR3: TGTGCCAGCAGCGTGGACTTTGGGGAAAGCGAGACCCAGTACTTC. This encodes CASSVDFGESETQYF. This rearrangement joins TRBV9 to TRBJ2-5, with TRBD2 as a possible D gene (5 bases). CDR3 length equals 15 residues. V was cut by 2 bases and J by 5 bases, with 16 bases left in between. Looked up from germline, CDR1 is SGDLS and CDR2 is YYNGEE. The variable domain in full, with the rest retrieved from reference TRBV9 and TRBJ2-5, is DSGVTQTPKHLITATGQRVTLRCSPRSGDLSVYWYQQSLDQGLQFLIQYYNGEERAKGNILERFSAQQFPDLHSELNLSSLELGDSALYFCASSVDFGESETQYFGPGTRLLVL.

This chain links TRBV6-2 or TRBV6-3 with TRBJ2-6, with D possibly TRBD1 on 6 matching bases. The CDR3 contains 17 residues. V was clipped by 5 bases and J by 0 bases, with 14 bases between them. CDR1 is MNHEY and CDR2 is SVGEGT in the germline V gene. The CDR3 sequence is CASSHRDTNSGANVLTF. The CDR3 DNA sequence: TGTGCCAGCAGTCACCGGGACACTAACTCTGGGGCCAACGTCCTGACTTTC.

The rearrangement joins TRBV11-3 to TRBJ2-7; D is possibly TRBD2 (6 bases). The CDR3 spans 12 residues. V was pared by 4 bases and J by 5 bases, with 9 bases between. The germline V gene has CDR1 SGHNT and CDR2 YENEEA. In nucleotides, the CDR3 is TGTGCCAGCAGCTACGGGAGCCACGAGCAGTACTTC. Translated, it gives CASSYGSHEQYF.

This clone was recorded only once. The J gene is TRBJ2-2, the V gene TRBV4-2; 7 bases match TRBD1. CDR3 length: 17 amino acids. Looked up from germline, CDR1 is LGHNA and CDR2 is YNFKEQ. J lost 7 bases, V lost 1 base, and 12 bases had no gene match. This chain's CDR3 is CASSQGPAGGSFGELFF. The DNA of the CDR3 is TGTGCCAGCAGCCAAGGGCCGGCAGGGGGATCTTTCGGGGAGCTGTTTTTT.

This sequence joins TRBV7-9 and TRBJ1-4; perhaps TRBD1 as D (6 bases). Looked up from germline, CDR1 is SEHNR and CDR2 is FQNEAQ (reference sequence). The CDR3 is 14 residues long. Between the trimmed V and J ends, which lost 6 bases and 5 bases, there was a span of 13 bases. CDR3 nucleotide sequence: TGTGCCAGCAGTAGTGGAGGGGGGAATGAAAAACTGTTTTTT. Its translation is CASSSGGGNEKLFF.

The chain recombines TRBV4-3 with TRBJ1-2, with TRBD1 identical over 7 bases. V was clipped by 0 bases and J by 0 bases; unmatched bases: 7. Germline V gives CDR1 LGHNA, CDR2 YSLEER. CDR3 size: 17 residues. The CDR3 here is CASSQEAGGTSNYGYTF. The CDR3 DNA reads TGCGCCAGCAGCCAAGAGGCAGGGGGGACATCTAACTATGGCTACACCTTC.

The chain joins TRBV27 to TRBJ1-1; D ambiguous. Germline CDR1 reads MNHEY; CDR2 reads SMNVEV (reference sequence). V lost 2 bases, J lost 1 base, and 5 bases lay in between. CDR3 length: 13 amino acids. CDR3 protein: CASSLAGNTEAFF. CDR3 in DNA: TGTGCCAGCAGTTTAGCTGGGAACACTGAAGCTTTCTTT.

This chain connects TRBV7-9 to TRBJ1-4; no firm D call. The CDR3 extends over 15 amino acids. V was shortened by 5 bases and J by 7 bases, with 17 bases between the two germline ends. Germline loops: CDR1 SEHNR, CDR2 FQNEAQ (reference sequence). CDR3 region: CASSRRTAGGEKLFF. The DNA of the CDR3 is TGTGCCAGCAGCCGTAGGACGGCAGGAGGTGAAAAACTGTTTTTT.

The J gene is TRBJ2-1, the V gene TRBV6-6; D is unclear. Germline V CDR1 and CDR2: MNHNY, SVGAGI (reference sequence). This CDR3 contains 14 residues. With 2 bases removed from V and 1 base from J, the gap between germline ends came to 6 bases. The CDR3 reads CASSYGRSYNEQFF. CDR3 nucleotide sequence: TGTGCCAGCAGTTACGGAAGATCCTACAATGAGCAGTTCTTC.

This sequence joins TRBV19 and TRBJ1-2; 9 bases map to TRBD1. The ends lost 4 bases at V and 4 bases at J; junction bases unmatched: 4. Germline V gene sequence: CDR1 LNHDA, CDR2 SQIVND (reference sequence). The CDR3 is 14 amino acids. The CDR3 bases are TGTGCCAGTAGTACGACAGGGGGGGTCTATGGCTACACCTTC. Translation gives CASSTTGGVYGYTF.

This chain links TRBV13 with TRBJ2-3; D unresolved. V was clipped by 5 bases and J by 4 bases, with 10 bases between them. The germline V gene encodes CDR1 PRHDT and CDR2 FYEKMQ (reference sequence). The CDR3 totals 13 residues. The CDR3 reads CASSPRLADTQYF. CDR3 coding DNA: TGTGCCAGCAGCCCTCGGCTAGCAGATACGCAGTATTTT.

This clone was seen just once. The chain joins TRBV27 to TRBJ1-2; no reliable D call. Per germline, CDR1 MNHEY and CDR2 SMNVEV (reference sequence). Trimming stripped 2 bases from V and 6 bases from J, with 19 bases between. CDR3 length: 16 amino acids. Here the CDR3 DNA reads TGTGCCAGCAGTTTAGCTGGCAGGCCTAAGTGGGATGGCTACACCTTC. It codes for CASSLAGRPKWDGYTF.

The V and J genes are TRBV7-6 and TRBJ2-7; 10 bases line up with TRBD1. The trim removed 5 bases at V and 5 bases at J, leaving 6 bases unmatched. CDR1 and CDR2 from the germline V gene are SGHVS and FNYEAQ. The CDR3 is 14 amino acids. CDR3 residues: CASSEGQGSNEQYF. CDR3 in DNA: TGTGCCAGCAGCGAGGGACAGGGGTCCAACGAGCAGTACTTC.

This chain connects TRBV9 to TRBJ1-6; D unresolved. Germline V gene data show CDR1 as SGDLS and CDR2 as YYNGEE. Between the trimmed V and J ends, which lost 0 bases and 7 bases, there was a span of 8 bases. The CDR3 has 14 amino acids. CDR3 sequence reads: CASSVGTPNSPLHF. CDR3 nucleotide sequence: TGTGCCAGCAGCGTAGGGACGCCGAATTCACCCCTCCACTTT.

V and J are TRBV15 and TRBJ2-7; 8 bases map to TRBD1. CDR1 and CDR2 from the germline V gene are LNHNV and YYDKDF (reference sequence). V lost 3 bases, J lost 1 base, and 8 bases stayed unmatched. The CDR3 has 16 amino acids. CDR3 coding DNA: TGTGCCACCAGCAGCCCCCCCGGGACAGGATCCTACGAGCAGTACTTC. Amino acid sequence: CATSSPPGTGSYEQYF.

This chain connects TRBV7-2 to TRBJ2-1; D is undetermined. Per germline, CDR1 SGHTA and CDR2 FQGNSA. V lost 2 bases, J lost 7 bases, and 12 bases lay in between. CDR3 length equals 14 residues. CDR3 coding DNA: TGTGCCAGCAGCTTAATTAGTCGGGCGAATGAGCAGTTCTTC. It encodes CASSLISRANEQFF.

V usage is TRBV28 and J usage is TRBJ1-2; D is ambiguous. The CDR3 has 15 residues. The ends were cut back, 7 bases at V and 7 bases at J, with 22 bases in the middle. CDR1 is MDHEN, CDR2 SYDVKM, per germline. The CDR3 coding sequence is TGTGCCAGCATTCTACAGACGGGCTCCATCTTTGGCTACACCTTC. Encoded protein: CASILQTGSIFGYTF.

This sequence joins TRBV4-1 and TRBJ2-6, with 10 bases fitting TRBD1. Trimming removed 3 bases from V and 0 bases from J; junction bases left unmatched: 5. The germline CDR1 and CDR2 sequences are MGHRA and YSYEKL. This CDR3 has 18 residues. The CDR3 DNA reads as TGCGCCAGCAGCCAGGGACAGGGGCCAACCTCTGGGGCCAACGTCCTGACTTTC. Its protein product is CASSQGQGPTSGANVLTF.

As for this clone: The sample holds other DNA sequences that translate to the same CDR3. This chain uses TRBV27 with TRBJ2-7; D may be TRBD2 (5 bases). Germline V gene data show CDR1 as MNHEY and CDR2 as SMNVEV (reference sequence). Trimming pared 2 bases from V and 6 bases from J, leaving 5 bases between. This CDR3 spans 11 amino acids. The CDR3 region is CASSLGGEQYF. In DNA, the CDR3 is TGTGCCAGCAGTTTAGGAGGCGAGCAGTACTTC.

CDR3: CASSSVRGRTGELFF. DNA for the CDR3: TGTGCCAGCAGCTCTGTCAGGGGTCGGACCGGGGAGCTGTTTTTT. J is TRBJ2-2 and V is TRBV6-5, with TRBD1 as a possible D gene (6 bases). CDR3 length: 15 amino acids. Germline values: CDR1 MNHEY, CDR2 SVGAGI. Trimming left V 6 bases short and J 5 bases short, with 16 bases between.

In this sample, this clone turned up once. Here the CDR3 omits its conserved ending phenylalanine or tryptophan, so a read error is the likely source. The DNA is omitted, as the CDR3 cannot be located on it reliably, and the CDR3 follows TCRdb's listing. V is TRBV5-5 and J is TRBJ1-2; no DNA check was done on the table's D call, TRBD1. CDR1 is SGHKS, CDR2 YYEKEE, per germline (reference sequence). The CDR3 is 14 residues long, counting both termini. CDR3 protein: CASSSFNQLDRPLT.

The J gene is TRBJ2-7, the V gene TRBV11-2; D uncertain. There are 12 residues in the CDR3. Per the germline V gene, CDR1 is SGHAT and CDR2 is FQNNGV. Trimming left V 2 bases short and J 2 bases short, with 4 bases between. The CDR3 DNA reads TGTGCCAGCAGCTTACGTGCCTACGAGCAGTACTTC. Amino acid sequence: CASSLRAYEQYF.

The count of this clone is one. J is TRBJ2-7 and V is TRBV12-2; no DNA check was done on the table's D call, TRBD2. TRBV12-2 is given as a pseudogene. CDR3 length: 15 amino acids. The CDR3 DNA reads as TGTGCAAGTCGCGCACTCGGGGTTCTCTCCTACGAGCAGTACTTC. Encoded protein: CASRALGVLSYEQYF.

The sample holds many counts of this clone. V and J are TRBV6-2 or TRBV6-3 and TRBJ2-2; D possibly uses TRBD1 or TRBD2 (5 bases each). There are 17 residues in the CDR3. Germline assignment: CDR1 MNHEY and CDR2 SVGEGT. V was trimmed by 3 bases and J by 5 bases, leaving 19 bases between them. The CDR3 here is CASSYGDLRTLTGELFF. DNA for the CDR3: TGTGCCAGCAGTTATGGGGACCTCCGAACATTAACCGGGGAGCTGTTTTTT.

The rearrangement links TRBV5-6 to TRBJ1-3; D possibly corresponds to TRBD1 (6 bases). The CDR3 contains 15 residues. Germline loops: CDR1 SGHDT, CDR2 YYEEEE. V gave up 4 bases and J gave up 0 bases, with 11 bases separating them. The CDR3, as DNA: TGTGCCAGCAGCATACAGGGATCCTCTGGAAACACCATATATTTT. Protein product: CASSIQGSSGNTIYF.

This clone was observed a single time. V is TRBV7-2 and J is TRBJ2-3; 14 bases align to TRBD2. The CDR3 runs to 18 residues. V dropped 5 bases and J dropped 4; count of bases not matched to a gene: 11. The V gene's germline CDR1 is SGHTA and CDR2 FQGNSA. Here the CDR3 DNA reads TGTGCCAGCAGCCATAGGCTAGGACTAGCGGGGGGATCAGATACGCAGTATTTT. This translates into CASSHRLGLAGGSDTQYF.

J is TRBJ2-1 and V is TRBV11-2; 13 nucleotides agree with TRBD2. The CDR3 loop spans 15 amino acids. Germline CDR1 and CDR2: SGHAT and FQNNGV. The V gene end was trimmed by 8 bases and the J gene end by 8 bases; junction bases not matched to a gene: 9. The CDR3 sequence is CASSHRGLAGDEQFF. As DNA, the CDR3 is TGTGCCAGCTCCCACCGCGGACTAGCGGGGGATGAGCAGTTCTTC.